The 13 T cell receptor beta chains in this list originate from one sample, sequenced in a study of cytomegalovirus exposure and HLA in healthy donors. Profiling relied on immunoSEQ multiplex PCR, and the TCRdb table lists in-frame clones only, not all of them. The sample has some 150,000 clones, 85% to 90% seen once. Sample: PBMCs. Receptors were obtained from a human donor in good health.

This chain joins TRBV28 and TRBJ1-2; 10 nucleotides align to TRBD1. J lost 3 bases, V lost 7 bases, and 5 bases had no gene match. This CDR3 is 14 amino acids long. Germline CDR1 and CDR2: MDHEN and SYDVKM. CDR3 in DNA: TGTGCCAGCAATGGACAGGGGGAACACTATGGCTACACCTTC. Translation gives CASNGQGEHYGYTF.

The chain has TRBV7-3 and TRBJ2-6; a weak D match, TRBD1 (5 bases). The CDR3 is made up of 17 amino acids. Germline CDR1 and CDR2: SGHTA and FQGTGA. V lost 1 base and J 2 bases, leaving 12 bases between the germline ends. The CDR3 protein is CASSLRVTAPGANVLTF. CDR3 DNA: TGTGCCAGCAGCTTAAGGGTGACAGCCCCTGGGGCCAACGTCCTGACTTTC.

V is TRBV10-1 and J is TRBJ2-3, with TRBD2 identical over 10 bases. Per germline, CDR1 WNHNN and CDR2 SYGVQD (reference sequence). V trimming: 8 bases; J trimming: 3 bases; junction bases outside the gene matches: 14. The CDR3 length is 17 residues. Here the CDR3 reads CASSGTLAGDLTDTQYF. In DNA, the CDR3 is TGCGCCAGCTCTGGGACGCTAGCGGGAGATTTGACAGATACGCAGTATTTT.

The chain couples TRBV9 to TRBJ1-4, with TRBD1 identical over 9 bases. Germline trimming cut 4 bases from V and 10 bases from J; bases unmatched to any gene: 8. The germline V gene has CDR1 SGDLS and CDR2 YYNGEE. The CDR3 contains 14 residues. The CDR3 loop reads CASSTGQGPRKLFF. DNA for the CDR3: TGTGCCAGCAGCACAGGACAGGGGCCACGAAAACTGTTTTTT.

This clone came up once. This sequence joins TRBV7-9 and TRBJ2-5; D unresolved. This CDR3 comprises 14 residues. Trimming stripped 2 bases from V and 1 base from J, with 8 bases between. Germline CDR1 is SEHNR and CDR2 is FQNEAQ (reference sequence). The CDR3 DNA is TGTGCCAGCAGCTTAACTTTCGGCCAAGAGACCCAGTACTTC. It yields the protein CASSLTFGQETQYF.

The chain is built from TRBV25-1 and TRBJ2-1; TRBD2 might be the D (7 bases). Trimming removed 3 bases from V and 10 bases from J, with 16 bases in between. Germline V CDR1 and CDR2: MGHDK, SYGVNS. The CDR3 is made up of 14 amino acids. The CDR3 DNA reads as TGTGCCAGCAGTGAGGGAGGGACACCTAAGGAGCAGTTCTTC. Its protein is CASSEGGTPKEQFF.

This sequence joins TRBV11-2 and TRBJ1-5, with 11 bases matching TRBD1. V lost 4 bases to trimming and J lost 7 bases; unmatched junction nucleotides: 9. The length of the CDR3 is 16 residues. Germline lookup yields CDR1 SGHAT and CDR2 FQNNGV. The CDR3 is CASSSRPGQGDQPQHF. As DNA, the CDR3 is TGTGCCAGCAGCTCGAGACCGGGACAGGGGGACCAGCCCCAGCATTTT.

The chain employs TRBV5-6 and TRBJ2-3; D may be TRBD2 (5 bases). With 5 bases removed from V and 2 bases from J, the gap between germline ends came to 12 bases. The length of the CDR3 is 14 residues. CDR1 is SGHDT, CDR2 YYEEEE, per germline. The CDR3, as DNA: TGTGCCAGCAGACTCAGCGGAAACACAGATACGCAGTATTTT. Translated, it gives CASRLSGNTDTQYF.

The sample holds a few counts of this clone. CDR3 sequence: CAWSVQGPEAFF. For the CDR3, the DNA is TGTGCCTGGAGTGTACAGGGGCCTGAAGCTTTCTTT. This sequence joins TRBV30 and TRBJ1-1, with 7 bases matching TRBD1. The V gene's germline CDR1 is GTSNPN and CDR2 SVGIG (reference sequence). V lost 0 bases, J lost 6 bases, and 1 base stayed unmatched. This CDR3 is 12 amino acids long.

The V and J genes are TRBV15 and TRBJ1-1; D not certain. Trimming shortened V by 1 base and J by 6 bases, and 9 bases separated the two germline ends. Germline assignment: CDR1 LNHNV and CDR2 YYDKDF (reference sequence). This CDR3 spans 13 amino acids. The CDR3 DNA sequence: TGTGCCACCAGCAGAGCGAGAGGTGCTGAAGCTTTCTTT. This sequence encodes CATSRARGAEAFF.

The chain uses TRBV11-2 and TRBJ1-4; 7 positions agree with TRBD1. This CDR3 region has 15 residues. V shed 3 bases, J shed 1 base, and the junction held 2 bases outside the gene matches. CDR1 and CDR2 (germline): SGHAT, FQNNGV. In DNA form, the CDR3 reads TGTGCCAGCAGCTTCCAGGGGGGAACTAATGAAAAACTGTTTTTT. It codes for CASSFQGGTNEKLFF.

The chain is built from TRBV7-3 and TRBJ1-1, with D possibly being TRBD1 (5 bases). V gave up 5 bases and J gave up 0 bases, with 7 bases separating them. The V gene's germline CDR1 is SGHTA and CDR2 FQGTGA. This CDR3 region has 13 residues. CDR3 protein: CASSPTVNTEAFF. As DNA, the CDR3 is TGTGCCAGCAGCCCGACAGTGAACACTGAAGCTTTCTTT.

The chain joins TRBV6-5 to TRBJ2-2, with a possible D match to TRBD1 (5 bases). Germline V CDR1 and CDR2: MNHEY, SVGAGI. The CDR3 totals 15 residues. The V gene lost 3 bases and the J gene lost 8 bases, with 16 bases spanning the gap. The CDR3 loop reads CASSYLTGPLGELFF. DNA for the CDR3: TGTGCCAGCAGTTATTTAACAGGCCCCCTAGGGGAGCTGTTTTTT.